Below, 26 T cell receptor beta chains from the same sample are listed, as sequenced in a study of OX40 agonist ivuxolimab in advanced cancers. Assay: immunoSEQ multiplex PCR; the TCRdb copy retains only in-frame clones and omits some. This sample has roughly 80,000 clones; about 90% occur once, and the top ten carry approximately 2.3%. Sequenced here: CD4+ or CD8+ T cells sorted from blood, sampled in a trial of the OX40 agonist ivuxolimab. These TCRs come from an adult with an advanced solid tumor such as melanoma, head and neck, liver or kidney cancer.

This sequence joins TRBV7-6 and TRBJ2-5; tentatively, D is TRBD1 (6 bases). The CDR3 runs to 14 residues. Germline CDR1 reads SGHVS; CDR2 reads FNYEAQ. V was trimmed by 3 bases and J by 3 bases, leaving 11 bases between them. CDR3 nucleotides: TGTGCCAGCAGCTTCCGGGACAACAAAGAGACCCAGTACTTC. This codes for CASSFRDNKETQYF. The complete variable domain, with remaining parts taken from reference TRBV7-6 and TRBJ2-5, reads GAGVSQSPRYKVTKRGQDVALRCDPISGHVSLYWYRQALGQGPEFLTYFNYEAQQDKSGLPNDRFSAERPEGSISTLTIQRTEQRDSAMYRCASSFRDNKETQYFGPGTRLLVL.

This chain connects TRBV7-2 to TRBJ1-3; D is unresolved. The V gene lost 5 bases and the J gene lost 4 bases, with 15 bases spanning the gap. Germline lookup yields CDR1 SGHTA and CDR2 FQGNSA. CDR3 length: 15 residues. The CDR3 coding sequence is TGTGCCAGCAGCACCGCCCCGGTATCCGGAAACACCATATATTTT. This sequence encodes CASSTAPVSGNTIYF.

The chain combines TRBV15 with TRBJ2-1; D is perhaps TRBD1 or TRBD2 (5 bases each). V lost 0 bases to trimming and J lost 10 bases, with 13 bases between them. The CDR3 runs to 14 residues. Germline V lookup: CDR1 LNHNV, CDR2 YYDKDF (reference sequence). The CDR3, as DNA: TGTGCCACCAGCAGAGAGCCGGGGCCTGCCGAGCAGTTCTTC. Protein product: CATSREPGPAEQFF.

This chain uses TRBV25-1 with TRBJ2-3; D is perhaps TRBD2 (6 bases). Deletions cut 8 bases from V and 5 bases from J, with 14 bases between. The CDR3 extends over 13 amino acids. CDR1 and CDR2 (germline): MGHDK, SYGVNS. DNA for the CDR3: TGTGCCAGCGGGGGACTGGAAGGAGATACGCAGTATTTT. Protein sequence: CASGGLEGDTQYF.

The V gene is TRBV18, the J gene TRBJ1-5, with D possibly TRBD1 on 6 matching bases. The V gene's germline CDR1 is KGHSH and CDR2 LQKENI. This CDR3 is 16 amino acids long. The V end lost 0 bases, the J end lost 4 bases, and 13 bases lay between the germline ends. CDR3 bases: TGTGCCAGCTCACCACCGGGCGCAGGGGTGAATCAGCCCCAGCATTTT. It translates to CASSPPGAGVNQPQHF.

In nucleotides, the CDR3 is TGTGCCAGCAGCAACTGGGAAGATAGTCCGACTGAAGCTTTCTTT. Encoded protein: CASSNWEDSPTEAFF. The gene calls are TRBV7-9 and TRBJ1-1; D is unclear. V was cut by 5 bases and J by 5 bases, with 18 bases left in between. The germline CDR1 and CDR2 sequences are SEHNR and FQNEAQ (reference sequence). The CDR3 totals 15 residues.

This clone was seen only once. The chain uses TRBV5-1 and TRBJ1-2, with D uncertain. The CDR3 contains 16 residues. Germline lookup yields CDR1 SGHRS and CDR2 YFSETQ. The V end lost 4 bases, the J end lost 4 bases, and 20 bases lay between the germline ends. The CDR3 nucleotides are TGCGCCAGCAGCCCCGGCCCTTCTACCGGCCCCTATGGCTACACCTTC. This encodes CASSPGPSTGPYGYTF. The full variable domain, rest sourced from reference TRBV5-1 and TRBJ1-2, is KAGVTQTPRYLIKTRGQQVTLSCSPISGHRSVSWYQQTPGQGLQFLFEYFSETQRNKGNFPGRFSGRQFSNSRSEMNVSTLELGDSALYLCASSPGPSTGPYGYTFGSGTRLTVV.

V usage is TRBV6-5 and J usage is TRBJ1-6; no clear D gene. CDR3 length equals 13 residues. Germline CDR1 reads MNHEY; CDR2 reads SVGAGI. V lost 8 bases, J lost 8 bases, and 13 bases lay in between. DNA of the CDR3: TGTGCCAGCGGGGTACTAATCGATTCACCCCTCCACTTT. The encoded protein is CASGVLIDSPLHF.

This sequence joins TRBV10-3 and TRBJ1-1; possible D gene TRBD1, 5 bases. V lost 6 bases and J lost 3, with 11 bases in between. Germline lookup yields CDR1 ENHRY and CDR2 SYGVKD. This CDR3 comprises 13 residues. The CDR3 DNA sequence: TGTGCCATCAGCCAGGGAGGGCACACTGAAGCTTTCTTT. Its protein product is CAISQGGHTEAFF.

The V gene is TRBV6-5, the J gene TRBJ2-1; 8 positions match TRBD2. Germline trimming cut 0 bases from V and 9 bases from J; bases unmatched to any gene: 7. The CDR3 spans 15 residues. Germline CDR1 reads MNHEY; CDR2 reads SVGAGI. The CDR3 is CASSYSEREMVEQFF. The CDR3 DNA follows: TGTGCCAGCAGTTACTCTGAGCGGGAGATGGTTGAGCAGTTCTTC.

The gene calls are TRBV7-8 and TRBJ2-3; TRBD1 matches 8 bases. V shed 6 bases, J shed 1 base, and the junction held 6 bases outside the gene matches. The CDR3 has 15 residues. CDR1 is SGHVS, CDR2 FQNEAQ, per germline. CDR3 DNA: TGTGCCAGCAGGCGACCGGGACAGGGCACAGATACGCAGTATTTT. Its translation is CASRRPGQGTDTQYF.

This clone was counted between two and nine times. This sequence joins TRBV11-2 and TRBJ1-1; D is unclear. The CDR3 covers 13 residues. V dropped 6 bases and J dropped 1 base, with 9 bases sitting between them. Germline lookup yields CDR1 SGHAT and CDR2 FQNNGV. As DNA, the CDR3 is TGTGCCAGCAGTCGCGACCCGAACACTGAAGCTTTCTTT. Its protein is CASSRDPNTEAFF.

The rearrangement joins TRBV29-1 to TRBJ2-3, with no clear D. The CDR3 totals 13 residues. The V gene's germline CDR1 is SQVTM and CDR2 ANQGSEA. Trimming removed 5 bases from V and 1 base from J, with 10 bases in between. CDR3 in DNA: TGCAGCGTTTCCAAGTTGGGCACAGATACGCAGTATTTT. This gives the protein CSVSKLGTDTQYF.

The chain is built from TRBV15 and TRBJ2-3; possibly TRBD2 for D (6 bases). The CDR3 has 14 amino acids. Trimming took 5 bases from V and 6 from J, leaving 15 bases between them. Germline V gives CDR1 LNHNV, CDR2 YYDKDF (reference sequence). CDR3 loop: CATSGPLATDTQYF. In nucleotides, the CDR3 is TGTGCCACCAGCGGTCCCCTAGCGACGGATACGCAGTATTTT. Full variable domain (rest looked up from reference TRBV15 and TRBJ2-3): DAMVIQNPRYQVTQFGKPVTLSCSQTLNHNVMYWYQQKSSQAPKLLFHYYDKDFNNEADTPDNFQSRRPNTSFCFLDIRSPGLGDTAMYLCATSGPLATDTQYFGPGTRLTVL.

This chain uses TRBV5-1 with TRBJ2-7, with D perhaps TRBD1 (5 bases). Between the trimmed V and J ends, which lost 1 base and 4 bases, there was a span of 15 bases. Germline values: CDR1 SGHRS, CDR2 YFSETQ. This CDR3 contains 15 residues. The CDR3 sequence: CASSLKTDAPYEQYF. DNA for the CDR3: TGCGCCAGCAGCTTGAAGACAGATGCGCCGTACGAGCAGTACTTC.

The V gene is TRBV29-1, the J gene TRBJ2-3, with D perhaps matching TRBD2 (5 bases). CDR3 length: 13 amino acids. The V end was cut by 1 base, the J end by 6 bases, with 11 bases between. Germline CDR1 reads SQVTM; CDR2 reads ANQGSEA. As DNA, the CDR3 is TGCAGCGTTGAAGGCCCCGGGATCGATACGCAGTATTTT. Its translation is CSVEGPGIDTQYF.

J is TRBJ1-4 and V is TRBV15; no reliable D call. Germline V gives CDR1 LNHNV, CDR2 YYDKDF (reference sequence). V lost 3 bases and J lost 10, with 6 bases in between. The CDR3 spans 11 residues. CDR3 sequence reads: CATSRNGKLFF. In nucleotides, the CDR3 is TGTGCCACCAGCAGGAACGGAAAACTGTTTTTT.

The V gene is TRBV5-1, the J gene TRBJ2-2, with TRBD1 as a possible D gene (5 bases). The V gene's germline CDR1 is SGHRS and CDR2 YFSETQ. This CDR3 is 16 amino acids long. The V end lost 0 bases, the J end lost 5 bases, and 14 bases lay between the germline ends. DNA for the CDR3: TGCGCCAGCAGCTTGGCGTCGGTGGGGCGAACCGGGGAGCTGTTTTTT. It codes for CASSLASVGRTGELFF.

V usage is TRBV7-8 and J usage is TRBJ2-7; 11 bases fit TRBD1. Germline CDR1 SGHVS, CDR2 FQNEAQ. V shed 5 bases, J shed 4 bases, and the junction held 4 bases outside the gene matches. This CDR3 has 14 residues. The CDR3 here is CASSLRDRGYEQYF. In DNA, the CDR3 is TGTGCCAGCAGCCTCCGGGACAGGGGGTACGAGCAGTACTTC.

The chain recombines TRBV4-1 with TRBJ2-5, with TRBD2 identical over 8 bases. The CDR3 has 17 amino acids. Trimming removed 1 base from V and 3 bases from J; junction bases left unmatched: 10. The V gene's germline CDR1 is MGHRA and CDR2 YSYEKL. The DNA of the CDR3 is TGCGCCAGCAGCCAAGGAAGGTTGGCGGGAGGAAAAGAGACCCAGTACTTC. Protein product: CASSQGRLAGGKETQYF.

This sequence joins TRBV5-8 and TRBJ1-1; TRBD1 matches at 10 bases. CDR1 is SGHTS, CDR2 YDEGEE, per germline. V trimming: 3 bases; J trimming: 3 bases; junction bases outside the gene matches: 5. This CDR3 spans 15 amino acids. The CDR3 nucleotides are TGTGCCAGCAGCTGGGGGGACAGGGGAGACACTGAAGCTTTCTTT. It specifies CASSWGDRGDTEAFF.

This chain joins TRBV7-9 and TRBJ2-7; unclear D gene. V was trimmed by 5 bases and J by 5 bases, leaving 7 bases between them. The CDR3 has 11 amino acids. Germline lookup yields CDR1 SEHNR and CDR2 FQNEAQ (reference sequence). In DNA form, the CDR3 reads TGTGCCAGCAGCCAGTGGGACGAGCAGTACTTC. Translation gives CASSQWDEQYF.

The chain couples TRBV5-4 to TRBJ2-5; 9 bases line up with TRBD1. V shed 4 bases, J shed 5 bases, and the junction held 6 bases outside the gene matches. The CDR3 loop spans 14 amino acids. The germline CDR1 and CDR2 sequences are SGHNT and YYREEE (reference sequence). CDR3: CASSETGGWETQYF. DNA for the CDR3: TGTGCCAGCAGCGAGACAGGGGGTTGGGAGACCCAGTACTTC.

CDR3 bases: TGTGCCTGGAACATGCGGGGGGGCGGAGAGACCCAGTACTTC. It encodes CAWNMRGGGETQYF. The rearrangement uses TRBV30 and TRBJ2-5; 9 nucleotides line up with TRBD2. Trimming cost V 4 bases and J 4 bases; bases outside gene matches: 7. Germline lookup yields CDR1 GTSNPN and CDR2 SVGIG (reference sequence). This CDR3 is 14 amino acids long.

This clone was seen once. This sequence joins TRBV20-1 and TRBJ2-7; D not resolved. V lost 5 bases and J lost 4, with 9 bases in between. Germline lookup yields CDR1 DFQATT and CDR2 SNEGSKA (reference sequence). This CDR3 spans 11 amino acids. The CDR3, as DNA: TGCAGTGCTCAGAATATGTACGAGCAGTACTTC. It specifies CSAQNMYEQYF.

The genes are TRBV7-2 and TRBJ2-6, with D maybe TRBD2 (6 bases). This CDR3 region has 16 residues. Looked up from germline, CDR1 is SGHTA and CDR2 is FQGNSA. V shed 0 bases and J shed 1 base, with 7 bases lying between them. The chain's CDR3 is CASSLAGTSGANVLTF. CDR3 coding DNA: TGTGCCAGCAGCTTAGCCGGGACTTCTGGGGCCAACGTCCTGACTTTC.